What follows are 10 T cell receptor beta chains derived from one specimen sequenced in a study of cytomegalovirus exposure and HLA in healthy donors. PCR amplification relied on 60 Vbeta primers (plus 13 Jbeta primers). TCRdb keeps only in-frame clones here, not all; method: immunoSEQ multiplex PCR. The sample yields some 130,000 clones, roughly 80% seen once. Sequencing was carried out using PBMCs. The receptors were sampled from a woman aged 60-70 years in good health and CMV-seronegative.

CDR3 amino acids: CASSLGSGTGLETQYF. In DNA, the CDR3 is TGTGCCAGCAGCTTAGGGAGTGGGACAGGCTTAGAGACCCAGTACTTC. V and J are TRBV7-3 and TRBJ2-5; 8 positions agree with TRBD1. Germline trimming cut 2 bases from V and 4 bases from J; bases unmatched to any gene: 9. The germline gives CDR1 SGHTA, CDR2 FQGTGA. The CDR3 loop spans 16 amino acids.

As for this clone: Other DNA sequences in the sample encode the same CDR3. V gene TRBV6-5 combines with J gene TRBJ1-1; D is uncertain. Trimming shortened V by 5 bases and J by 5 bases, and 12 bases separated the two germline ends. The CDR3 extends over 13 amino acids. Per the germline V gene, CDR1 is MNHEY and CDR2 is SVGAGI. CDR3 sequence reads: CASSTPGNTEAFF. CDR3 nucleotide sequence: TGTGCCAGCAGTACCCCAGGAAATACTGAAGCTTTCTTT.

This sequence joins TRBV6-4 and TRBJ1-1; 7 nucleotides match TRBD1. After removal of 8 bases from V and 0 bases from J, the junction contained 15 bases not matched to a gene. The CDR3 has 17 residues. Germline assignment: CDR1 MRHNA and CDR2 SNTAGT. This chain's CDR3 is CASRKQGSPLMNTEAFF. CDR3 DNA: TGTGCCAGCCGTAAACAGGGGTCGCCGCTCATGAACACTGAAGCTTTCTTT.

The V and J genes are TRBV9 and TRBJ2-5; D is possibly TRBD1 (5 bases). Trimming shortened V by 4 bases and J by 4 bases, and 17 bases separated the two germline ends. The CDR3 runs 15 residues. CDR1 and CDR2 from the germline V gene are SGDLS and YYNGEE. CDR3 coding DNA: TGTGCCAGCAGCTTAAGGGGAAGGCCCGGAGAGACCCAGTACTTC. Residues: CASSLRGRPGETQYF.

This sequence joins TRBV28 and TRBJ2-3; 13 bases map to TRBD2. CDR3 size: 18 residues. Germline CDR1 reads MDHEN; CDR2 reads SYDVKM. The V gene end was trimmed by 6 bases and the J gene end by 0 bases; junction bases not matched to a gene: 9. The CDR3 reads CASSLPGLAGPSTDTQYF. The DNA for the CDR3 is TGTGCCAGCAGCCTCCCGGGACTAGCGGGACCTAGCACAGATACGCAGTATTTT.

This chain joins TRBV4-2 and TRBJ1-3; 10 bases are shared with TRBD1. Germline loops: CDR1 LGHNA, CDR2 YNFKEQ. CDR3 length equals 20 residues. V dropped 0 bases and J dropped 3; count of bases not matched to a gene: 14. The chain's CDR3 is CASSQDGGTGVGIGGNTIYF. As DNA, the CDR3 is TGTGCCAGCAGCCAAGATGGCGGGACAGGGGTAGGGATCGGTGGAAACACCATATATTTT.

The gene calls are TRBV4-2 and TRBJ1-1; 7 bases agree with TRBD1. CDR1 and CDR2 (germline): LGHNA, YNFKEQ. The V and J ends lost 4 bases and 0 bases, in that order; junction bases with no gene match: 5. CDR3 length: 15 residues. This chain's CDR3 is CASSPPDRLNTEAFF. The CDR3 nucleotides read TGTGCCAGCAGCCCCCCGGACAGGTTGAACACTGAAGCTTTCTTT.

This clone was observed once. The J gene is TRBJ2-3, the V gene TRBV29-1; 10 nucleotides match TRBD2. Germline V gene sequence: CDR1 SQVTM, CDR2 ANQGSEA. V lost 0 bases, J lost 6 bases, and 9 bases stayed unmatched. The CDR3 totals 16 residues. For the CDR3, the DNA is TGCAGCGTTGAAGAAGAGGCTAGCGGGGGATGGGATACGCAGTATTTT. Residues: CSVEEEASGGWDTQYF.

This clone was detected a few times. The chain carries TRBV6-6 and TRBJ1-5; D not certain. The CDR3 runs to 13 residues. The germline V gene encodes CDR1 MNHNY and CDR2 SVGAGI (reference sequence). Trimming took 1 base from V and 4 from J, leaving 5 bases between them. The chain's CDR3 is CASSYWENQPQHF. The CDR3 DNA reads TGTGCCAGCAGTTACTGGGAGAATCAGCCCCAGCATTTT.

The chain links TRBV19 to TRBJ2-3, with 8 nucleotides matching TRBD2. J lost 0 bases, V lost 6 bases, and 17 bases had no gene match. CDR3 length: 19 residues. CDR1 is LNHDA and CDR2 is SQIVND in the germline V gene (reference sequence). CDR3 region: CASSTLARGGRTSTDTQYF. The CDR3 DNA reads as TGTGCCAGTAGCACCCTCGCCCGGGGGGGCCGTACTAGCACAGATACGCAGTATTTT.